This TCR beta chain was identified during a study of T cell responses to AZD1222 COVID-19 vaccine. Recipients boosted at about 4 weeks or about 12 weeks are pooled. Details on this clone: What it binds is unknown.

The germline gives CDR1 KGHSH, CDR2 LQKENI. V dropped 6 bases and J dropped 3 bases, with 8 bases sitting between them. The CDR3 length is 12 residues. The table came from immunoSEQ multiplex PCR; TCRdb's copy has only in-frame clones and leaves some out. The data hold under 150,000 clones, with approximately 82% observed a single time. Regarding the study as a whole: Close to half of spike-specific TCRs reportedly recognize unmutated variant regions. Donors were mostly white British, more females; clonal diversity possibly underestimated. Repertoire sampling was restricted to post-peak T cell response timepoints.

V is TRBV18 and J is TRBJ1-1; D is unclear. The receptor was derived from an adult who received the AZD1222 COVID-19 vaccine. The starting material was peripheral blood, obtained 28 days after the second AZD1222 dose. CDR3 in amino acids: CASSRGDTEAFF. The CDR3 DNA reads TGTGCCAGCTCCCGCGGGGACACTGAAGCTTTCTTT.